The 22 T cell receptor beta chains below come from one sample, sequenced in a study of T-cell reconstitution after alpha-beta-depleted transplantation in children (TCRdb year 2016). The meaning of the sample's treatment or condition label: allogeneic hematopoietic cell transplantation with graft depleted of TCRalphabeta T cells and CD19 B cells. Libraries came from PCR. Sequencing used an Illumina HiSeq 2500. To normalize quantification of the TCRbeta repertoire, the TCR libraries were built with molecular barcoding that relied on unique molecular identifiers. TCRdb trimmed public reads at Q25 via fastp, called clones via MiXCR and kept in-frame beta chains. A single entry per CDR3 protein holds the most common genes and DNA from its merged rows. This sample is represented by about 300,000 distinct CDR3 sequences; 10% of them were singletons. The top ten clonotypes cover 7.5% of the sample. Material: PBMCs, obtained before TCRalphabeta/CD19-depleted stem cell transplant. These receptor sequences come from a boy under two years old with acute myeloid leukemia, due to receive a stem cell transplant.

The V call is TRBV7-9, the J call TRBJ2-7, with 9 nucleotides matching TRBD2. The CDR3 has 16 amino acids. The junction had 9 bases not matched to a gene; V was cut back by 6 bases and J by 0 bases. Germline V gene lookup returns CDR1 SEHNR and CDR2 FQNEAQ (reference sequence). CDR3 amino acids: CASRPTAGGLSYEQYF. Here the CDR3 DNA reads TGTGCCAGCAGGCCCACAGCGGGGGGTCTCTCCTACGAGCAGTACTTC.

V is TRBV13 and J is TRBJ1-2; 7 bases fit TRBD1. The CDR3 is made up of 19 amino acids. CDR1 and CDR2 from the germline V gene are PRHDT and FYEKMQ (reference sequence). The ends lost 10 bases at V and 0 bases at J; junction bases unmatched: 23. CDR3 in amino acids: CAISLGMGTGDPANYGYTF. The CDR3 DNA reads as TGTGCCATCAGTTTAGGCATGGGAACAGGGGATCCAGCTAACTATGGCTACACCTTC.

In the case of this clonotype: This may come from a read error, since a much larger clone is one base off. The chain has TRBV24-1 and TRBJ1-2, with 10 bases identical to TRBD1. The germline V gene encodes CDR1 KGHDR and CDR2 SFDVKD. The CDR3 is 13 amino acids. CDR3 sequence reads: CATSLTGGYGHTF. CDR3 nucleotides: TGTGCCACCAGTTTGACAGGGGGCTATGGCCACACCTTC.

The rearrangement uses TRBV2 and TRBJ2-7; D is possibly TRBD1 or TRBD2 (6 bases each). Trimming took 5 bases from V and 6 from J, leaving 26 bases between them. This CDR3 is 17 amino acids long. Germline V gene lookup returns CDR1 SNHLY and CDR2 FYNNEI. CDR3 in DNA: TGTGCCAGCAGTTCCCTGCTCGGACAGCGGGCCTTGGGCGAGCAGTACTTC. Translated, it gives CASSSLLGQRALGEQYF.

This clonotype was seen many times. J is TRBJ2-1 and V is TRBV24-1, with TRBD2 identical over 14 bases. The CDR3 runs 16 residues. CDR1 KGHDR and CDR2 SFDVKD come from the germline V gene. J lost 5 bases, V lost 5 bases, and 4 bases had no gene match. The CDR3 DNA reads TGTGCCACCAGTGGCCCGACTAGCGGGAGGGACAATGAGCAGTTCTTC. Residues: CATSGPTSGRDNEQFF.

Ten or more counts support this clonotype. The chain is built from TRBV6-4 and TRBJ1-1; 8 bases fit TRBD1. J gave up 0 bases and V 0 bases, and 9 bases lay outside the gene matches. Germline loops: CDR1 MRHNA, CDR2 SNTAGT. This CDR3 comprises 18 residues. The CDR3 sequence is CASSDSETGDWLNTEAFF. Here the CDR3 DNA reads TGTGCCAGCAGTGACTCGGAGACAGGGGATTGGCTGAACACTGAAGCTTTCTTT.

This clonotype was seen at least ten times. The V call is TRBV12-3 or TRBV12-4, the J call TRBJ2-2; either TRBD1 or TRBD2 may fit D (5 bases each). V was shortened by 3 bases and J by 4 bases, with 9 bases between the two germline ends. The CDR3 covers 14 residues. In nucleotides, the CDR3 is TGTGCCAGCAGTTTTGGGGCGGGCACCGGGGAGCTGTTTTTT. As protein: CASSFGAGTGELFF.

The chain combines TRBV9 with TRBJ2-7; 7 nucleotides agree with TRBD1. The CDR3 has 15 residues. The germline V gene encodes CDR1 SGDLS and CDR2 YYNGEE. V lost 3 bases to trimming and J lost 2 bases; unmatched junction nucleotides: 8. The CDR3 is CASSASGTAAYEQYF. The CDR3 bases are TGTGCCAGCAGCGCTTCCGGGACAGCCGCCTACGAGCAGTACTTC.

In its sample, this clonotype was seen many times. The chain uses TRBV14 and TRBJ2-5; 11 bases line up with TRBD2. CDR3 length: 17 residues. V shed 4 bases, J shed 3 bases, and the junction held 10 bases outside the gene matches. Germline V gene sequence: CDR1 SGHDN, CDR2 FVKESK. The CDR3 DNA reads TGTGCCAGCAGCCCCGTAGCGGGAGGGCCCTCGGAAGAGACCCAGTACTTC. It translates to CASSPVAGGPSEETQYF.

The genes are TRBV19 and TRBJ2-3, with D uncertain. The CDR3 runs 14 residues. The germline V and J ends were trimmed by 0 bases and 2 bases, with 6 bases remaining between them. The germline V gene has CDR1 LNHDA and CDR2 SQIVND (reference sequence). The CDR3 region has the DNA TGTGCCAGTAGTATAGACAGTCCCACAGATACGCAGTATTTT. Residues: CASSIDSPTDTQYF.

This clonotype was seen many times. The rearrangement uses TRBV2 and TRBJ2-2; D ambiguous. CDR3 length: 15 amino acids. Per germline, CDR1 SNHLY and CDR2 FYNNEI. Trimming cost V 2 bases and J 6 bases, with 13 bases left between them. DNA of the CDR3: TGTGCCAGCAGTGAAAGGGTTAGCACCTCCGGGGAGCTGTTTTTT. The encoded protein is CASSERVSTSGELFF.

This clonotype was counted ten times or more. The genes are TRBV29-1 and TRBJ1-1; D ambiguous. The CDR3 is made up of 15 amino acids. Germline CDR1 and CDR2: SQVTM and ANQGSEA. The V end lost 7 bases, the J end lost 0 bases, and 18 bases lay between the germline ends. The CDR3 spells CSALNPTRMNTEAFF. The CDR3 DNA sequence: TGCAGCGCCTTAAACCCCACAAGGATGAACACTGAAGCTTTCTTT.

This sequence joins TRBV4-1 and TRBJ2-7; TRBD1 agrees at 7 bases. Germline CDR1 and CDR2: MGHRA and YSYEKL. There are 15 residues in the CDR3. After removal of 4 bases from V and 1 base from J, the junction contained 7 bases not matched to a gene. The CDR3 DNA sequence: TGCGCCAGCAGCCCCGACAGGGCAAATTCCTACGAGCAGTACTTC. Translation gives CASSPDRANSYEQYF.

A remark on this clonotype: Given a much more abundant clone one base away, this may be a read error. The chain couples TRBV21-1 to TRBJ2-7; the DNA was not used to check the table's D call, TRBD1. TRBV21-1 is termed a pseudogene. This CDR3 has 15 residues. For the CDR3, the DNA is TGTGCCAGCAGCAAATGGGGGTACCTGACCTACGAGCAGTACTTC. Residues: CASSKWGYLTYEQYF.

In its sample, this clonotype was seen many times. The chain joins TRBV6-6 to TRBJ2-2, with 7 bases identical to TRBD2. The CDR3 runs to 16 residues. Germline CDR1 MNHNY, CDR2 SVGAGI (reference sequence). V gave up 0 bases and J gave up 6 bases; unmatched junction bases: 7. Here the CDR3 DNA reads TGTGCCAGCAGTTACTCAGTTAGGGGAGGGGCCGGGGAGCTGTTTTTT. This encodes CASSYSVRGGAGELFF.

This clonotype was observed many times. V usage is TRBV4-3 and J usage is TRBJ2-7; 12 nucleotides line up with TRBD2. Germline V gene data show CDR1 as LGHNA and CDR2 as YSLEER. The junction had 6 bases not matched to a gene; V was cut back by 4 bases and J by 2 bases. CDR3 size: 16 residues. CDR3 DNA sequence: TGCGCCAGCAGCCGGGAAAGGACTAGCGGGGCCTACGAGCAGTACTTC. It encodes CASSRERTSGAYEQYF.

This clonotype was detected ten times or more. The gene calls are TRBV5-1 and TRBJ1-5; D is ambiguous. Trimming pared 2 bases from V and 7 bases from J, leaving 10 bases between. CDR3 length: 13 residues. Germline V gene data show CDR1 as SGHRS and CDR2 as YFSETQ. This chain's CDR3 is CASSLRSDQPQHF. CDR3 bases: TGCGCCAGCAGCTTAAGATCAGACCAGCCCCAGCATTTT.

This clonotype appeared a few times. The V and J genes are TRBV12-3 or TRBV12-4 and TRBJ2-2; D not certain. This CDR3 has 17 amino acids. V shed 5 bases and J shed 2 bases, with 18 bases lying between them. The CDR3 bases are TGTGCCAGCAGTCTCACTTCGGTACAGTCCAACACCGGGGAGCTGTTTTTT. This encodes CASSLTSVQSNTGELFF.

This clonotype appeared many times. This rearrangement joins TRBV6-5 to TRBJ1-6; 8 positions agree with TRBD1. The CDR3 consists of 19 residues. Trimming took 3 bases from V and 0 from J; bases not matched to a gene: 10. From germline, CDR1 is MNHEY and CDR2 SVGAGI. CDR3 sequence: CASSYSRDRLSSYNSPLHF. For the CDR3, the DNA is TGTGCCAGCAGTTATAGCCGGGACAGGCTTAGCTCCTATAATTCACCCCTCCACTTT.

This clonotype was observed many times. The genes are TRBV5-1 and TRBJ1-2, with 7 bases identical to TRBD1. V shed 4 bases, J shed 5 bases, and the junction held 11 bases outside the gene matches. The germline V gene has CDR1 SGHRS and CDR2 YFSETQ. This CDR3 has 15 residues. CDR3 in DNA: TGCGCCAGCAGCCTCGGGACAGAACTCGCTTATGGCTACACCTTC. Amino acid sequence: CASSLGTELAYGYTF.

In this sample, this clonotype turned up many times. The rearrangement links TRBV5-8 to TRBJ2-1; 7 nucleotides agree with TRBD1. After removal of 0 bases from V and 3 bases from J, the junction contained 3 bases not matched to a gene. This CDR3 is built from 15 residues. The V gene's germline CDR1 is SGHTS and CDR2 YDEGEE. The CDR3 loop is CASSLDPGGYNEQFF. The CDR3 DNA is TGTGCCAGCAGCTTGGATCCAGGGGGCTACAATGAGCAGTTCTTC.

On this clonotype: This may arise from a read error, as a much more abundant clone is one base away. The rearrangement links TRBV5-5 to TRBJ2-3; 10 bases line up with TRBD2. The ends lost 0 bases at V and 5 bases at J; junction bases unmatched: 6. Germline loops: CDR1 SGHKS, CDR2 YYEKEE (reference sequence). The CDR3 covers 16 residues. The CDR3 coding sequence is TGTGCCAGCAGCTTGGAAGCGGGAGGGCCAGGAGATACGCAGTATTTT. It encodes CASSLEAGGPGDTQYF.